Listed here are 2 T cell receptor beta chains from one sample, sequenced in a study of Tregs in tolerant kidney transplant recipients. Method: immunoSEQ multiplex PCR; TCRdb's copy keeps in-frame clones and lacks some. Here the sample spans 68,000 or so clones, about four fifths being singletons. Sequences were obtained from CD4+ T cells from blood. All receptors come from a human donor in good health.

J is TRBJ2-3 and V is TRBV4-1; D gene ambiguous. Germline lookup yields CDR1 MGHRA and CDR2 YSYEKL. V lost 1 base and J lost 1, with 9 bases in between. CDR3 length equals 15 residues. The CDR3 DNA is TGCGCCAGCAGCCAAGGTCTACTTCGCACAGATACGCAGTATTTT. Protein sequence: CASSQGLLRTDTQYF.

Points on this clone: A read error may account for a junction end that differs from germline. The V and J genes are TRBV5-4 and TRBJ2-5, with D maybe TRBD2 (5 bases). Germline V gives CDR1 SGHNT, CDR2 YYREEE (reference sequence). The CDR3 loop spans 16 amino acids. The CDR3 coding sequence is TGTGCCAGCAGCGTGAATGGAGGTGCGTACCAAGAGGCCCAGTACTTC. Protein product: CASSVNGGAYQEAQYF. Supplemented by reference TRBV5-4 and TRBJ2-5, the full variable domain reads ETGVTQSPTHLIKTRGQQVTLRCSSQSGHNTVSWYQQALGQGPQFIFQYYREEENGRGNFPPRFSGLQFPNYSSELNVNALELDDSALYLCASSVNGGAYQEAQYFGPGTRLLVL.